The 15 T cell receptor beta chains presented below share a single source sample, sequenced in a study of T cells in localized non-small cell lung cancer. Method: immunoSEQ multiplex PCR; TCRdb's copy keeps in-frame clones and lacks some. The table lists under 6,500 clones, approximately 33% of them singletons, with 6% to 8.5% in the top ten. The sample in question was lung tumor tissue, obtained before any cancer treatment. The receptors were sampled from a female donor over 55 with stage I lung adenocarcinoma.

By sample share, this clone is medium-sized. The V call is TRBV9, the J call TRBJ1-5; D is perhaps TRBD1 (5 bases). CDR1 is SGDLS, CDR2 YYNGEE, per germline. This CDR3 has 15 residues. V was cut by 6 bases and J by 3 bases, with 16 bases left in between. The CDR3 nucleotides are TGTGCCAGCACCGAATCTGGGGGACCCAATCAGCCCCAGCATTTT. Translating it yields CASTESGGPNQPQHF.

V is TRBV14 and J is TRBJ2-1; the D gene is possibly TRBD2 (7 bases). V lost 4 bases and J lost 5, with 15 bases in between. The V gene's germline CDR1 is SGHDN and CDR2 FVKESK. This CDR3 comprises 15 residues. The CDR3 reads CASSLHPGGNNEQFF. In DNA form, the CDR3 reads TGTGCCAGCAGCCTACACCCGGGGGGCAACAATGAGCAGTTCTTC.

In this sample, this clone turned up a few times. The V call is TRBV15, the J call TRBJ2-5; 10 bases are shared with TRBD1. Germline CDR1 reads LNHNV; CDR2 reads YYDKDF (reference sequence). The length of the CDR3 is 17 residues. V shed 3 bases, J shed 2 bases, and the junction held 9 bases outside the gene matches. The CDR3 sequence is CATSRDRGFRPQETQYF. The DNA of the CDR3 is TGTGCCACCAGCAGGGACAGGGGGTTCCGACCTCAAGAGACCCAGTACTTC. The whole variable domain, remainder taken from reference TRBV15 and TRBJ2-5, is DAMVIQNPRYQVTQFGKPVTLSCSQTLNHNVMYWYQQKSSQAPKLLFHYYDKDFNNEADTPDNFQSRRPNTSFCFLDIRSPGLGDTAMYLCATSRDRGFRPQETQYFGPGTRLLVL.

This clone came up a few times. The rearrangement uses TRBV1 and TRBJ1-4; TRBD1, as called in the table, went unchecked against the DNA. TRBV1 is classified as a pseudogene. The CDR3 has 14 residues. CDR3 residues: CASSQGQANEKLFF. DNA for the CDR3: TGCGCCAGCAGCCAGGGACAAGCTAATGAAAAACTGTTTTTT.

This chain links TRBV29-1 with TRBJ2-3; D may be TRBD2 (6 bases). Germline V gene sequence: CDR1 SQVTM, CDR2 ANQGSEA. The CDR3 consists of 14 residues. The V end lost 7 bases, the J end lost 0 bases, and 14 bases lay between the germline ends. The DNA of the CDR3 is TGCAGCGGGGATTCCCGGGAGAGCACAGATACGCAGTATTTT. Residues: CSGDSRESTDTQYF.

This chain links TRBV6-8 with TRBJ1-4, with a weak D call TRBD1 (5 bases). Germline CDR1 reads MNHGY; CDR2 reads SAAAGT. The length of the CDR3 is 15 residues. V dropped 0 bases and J dropped 2 bases, with 7 bases sitting between them. CDR3 amino acids: CASSYSWGTNEKLFF. The CDR3 DNA sequence: TGTGCCAGCAGTTACTCTTGGGGGACTAATGAAAAACTGTTTTTT.

This clone was detected only a few times. The chain combines TRBV6-8 with TRBJ2-5; 11 nucleotides agree with TRBD2. CDR1 and CDR2 from the germline V gene are MNHGY and SAAAGT. J was trimmed by 5 bases and V by 5 bases; bases with no gene match: 7. The CDR3 spans 15 residues. This chain's CDR3 is CASSVTSGGSETQYF. The CDR3, as DNA: TGTGCCAGCAGTGTCACTAGCGGGGGATCGGAGACCCAGTACTTC.

This chain connects TRBV18 to TRBJ1-1; D call uncertain. Trimming took 3 bases from V and 1 from J, leaving 12 bases between them. CDR1 is KGHSH and CDR2 is LQKENI in the germline V gene. CDR3 length: 15 residues. CDR3: CASSPPGRGNTEAFF. The CDR3, as DNA: TGTGCCAGCTCACCCCCGGGCCGGGGGAACACTGAAGCTTTCTTT.

The chain joins TRBV19 to TRBJ1-5; 9 bases are a match to TRBD1. CDR1 and CDR2 (germline): LNHDA, SQIVND (reference sequence). The V and J ends lost 2 bases and 7 bases, in that order; junction bases with no gene match: 3. The CDR3 is 14 amino acids. CDR3 coding DNA: TGTGCCAGTAGTATACGGACAGGGGAACAGCCCCAGCATTTT. Protein product: CASSIRTGEQPQHF. Using reference TRBV19 and TRBJ1-5 for the parts outside the CDR3, the full variable domain is DGGITQSPKYLFRKEGQNVTLSCEQNLNHDAMYWYRQDPGQGLRLIYYSQIVNDFQKGDIAEGYSVSREKKESFPLTVTSAQKNPTAFYLCASSIRTGEQPQHFGDGTRLSIL.

The chain couples TRBV18 to TRBJ1-2; TRBD1 is a possible D gene (5 bases). Looked up from germline, CDR1 is KGHSH and CDR2 is LQKENI. V was trimmed by 4 bases and J by 2 bases, leaving 14 bases between them. The CDR3 has 15 amino acids. For the CDR3, the DNA is TGTGCCAGCTCACTCCCGGGACTCCAAAACTATGGCTACACCTTC. Translation gives CASSLPGLQNYGYTF.

The chain has TRBV11-3 and TRBJ2-7, with 9 positions matching TRBD2. The V segment lost 5 bases and the J segment 4 bases; nucleotides outside the gene matches: 12. The CDR3 extends over 16 amino acids. Germline loops: CDR1 SGHNT, CDR2 YENEEA. In DNA, the CDR3 is TGTGCCAGCAGCCTAGGACTTCTAGCGGGGCCTTACGAGCAGTACTTC. It specifies CASSLGLLAGPYEQYF.

This clone has just a few counts. The CDR3, as DNA: TGTGCCAGCAGCAGGGGAAGCAACACTGAAGCTTTCTTT. This encodes CASSRGSNTEAFF. This chain connects TRBV14 to TRBJ1-1, with a weak D call TRBD1 (5 bases). The CDR3 length is 13 residues. Between the trimmed V and J ends, which lost 5 bases and 2 bases, there was a span of 9 bases. Germline V lookup: CDR1 SGHDN, CDR2 FVKESK.

The V and J genes are TRBV30 and TRBJ1-6, with 8 bases fitting TRBD1. The germline gives CDR1 GTSNPN, CDR2 SVGIG (reference sequence). Unmatched junction bases numbered 4, after V lost 1 base and J lost 5 bases. The CDR3 is made up of 15 amino acids. The CDR3 region is CAWSGQGMDNSPLHF. CDR3 DNA sequence: TGTGCCTGGAGTGGACAGGGGATGGATAATTCACCCCTCCACTTT.

The chain couples TRBV5-1 to TRBJ1-1; no reliable D call. This CDR3 comprises 15 residues. Germline CDR1 reads SGHRS; CDR2 reads YFSETQ. Trimming shortened V by 0 bases and J by 8 bases, and 17 bases separated the two germline ends. CDR3 sequence (DNA): TGCGCCAGCAGCTTGGGATGGGATAGTTATCTGGAAGCTTTCTTT. Residues: CASSLGWDSYLEAFF.

The CDR3 spells CASSTPQRGTEAFF. CDR3 DNA: TGTGCCAGCAGCACACCACAACGAGGCACTGAAGCTTTCTTT. The V and J genes are TRBV11-3 and TRBJ1-1; D is unclear. There are 14 residues in the CDR3. V dropped 5 bases and J dropped 4 bases, with 14 bases sitting between them. Germline lookup yields CDR1 SGHNT and CDR2 YENEEA.